The TCR beta chain described here comes from a study of blood T cell repertoires in COVID-19. From germline, CDR1 is GTSNPN and CDR2 SVGIG (reference sequence). Trimming left V 5 bases short and J 2 bases short, with 7 bases between. This CDR3 region has 11 residues. Only in-frame clones appear in the TCRdb table, and some are missing; sequencing was by immunoSEQ multiplex PCR. The sample has tens of thousands of clones, roughly 90% seen once; the top ten hold almost 4.5%. The source material was peripheral blood. The receptor was derived from a man aged 50 to 59 with active COVID-19. The rearrangement joins TRBV30 to TRBJ2-7; no firm D call. The CDR3 DNA reads as TGTGCCTGGGGCCAAACCTACGAGCAGTACTTC. It specifies CAWGQTYEQYF.